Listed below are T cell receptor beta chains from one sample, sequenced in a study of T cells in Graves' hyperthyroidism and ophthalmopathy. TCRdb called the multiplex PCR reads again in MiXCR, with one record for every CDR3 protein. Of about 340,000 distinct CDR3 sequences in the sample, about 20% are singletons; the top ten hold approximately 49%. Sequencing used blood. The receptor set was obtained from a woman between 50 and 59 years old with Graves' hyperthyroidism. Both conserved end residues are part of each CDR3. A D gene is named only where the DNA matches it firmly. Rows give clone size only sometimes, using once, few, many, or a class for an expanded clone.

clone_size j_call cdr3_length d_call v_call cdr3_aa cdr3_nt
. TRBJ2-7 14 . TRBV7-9 CASSSVDKAYEQYF TGTGCCAGCAGCAGCGTGGACAAGGCCTACGAGCAGTACTTC
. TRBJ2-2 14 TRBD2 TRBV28 CASSRTSVGGELFF TGTGCCAGCAGCCGGACTAGCGTAGGCGGGGAGCTGTTTTTT
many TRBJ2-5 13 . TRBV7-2 CASSARLVGTQYF TGTGCCAGCAGCGCCAGACTAGTAGGGACCCAGTACTTC
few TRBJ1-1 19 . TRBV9 CASSEHPGRPSFMNTEAFF TGTGCCAGCAGCGAACACCCGGGGCGGCCTTCCTTCATGAACACTGAAGCTTTCTTT
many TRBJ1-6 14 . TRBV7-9 CASSPRNSGSPLHF TGTGCCAGCAGCCCCCGTAATAGCGGATCACCCCTCCACTTT
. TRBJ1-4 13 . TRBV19 CASRLLDNEKLFF TGTGCCAGCAGATTATTAGACAATGAAAAACTGTTTTTT
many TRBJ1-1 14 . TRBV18 CASSPRVMNTEAFF TGTGCCAGCTCACCACGAGTCATGAACACTGAAGCTTTCTTT
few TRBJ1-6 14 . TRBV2 CASSVQGGNSPLHF TGTGCCAGCAGTGTTCAGGGCGGAAATTCACCCCTCCACTTT
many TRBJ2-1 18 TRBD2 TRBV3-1 CASSQERQLTSGNDEQFF TGTGCCAGCAGCCAAGAGCGACAGCTGACTAGCGGGAACGATGAGCAGTTCTTC
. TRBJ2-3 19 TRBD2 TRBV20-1 CSARVPLLQLAGRGDTQYF TGCAGTGCTAGAGTCCCCCTTTTACAGTTAGCGGGAAGGGGAGATACGCAGTATTTT
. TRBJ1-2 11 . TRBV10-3 CATLGDYGYTF TGTGCCACGCTGGGGGATTATGGCTACACCTTC
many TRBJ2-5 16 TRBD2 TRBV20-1 CSARGLAGGSRETQYF TGCAGTGCTAGAGGACTAGCGGGAGGGTCGCGAGAGACCCAGTACTTC
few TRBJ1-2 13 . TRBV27 CASGLAPDYGYTF TGTGCCAGCGGTCTGGCGCCTGACTATGGCTACACCTTC
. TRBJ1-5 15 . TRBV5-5 CASSLGQLLNQPQHF TGTGCCAGCAGCTTGGGACAGCTCTTGAATCAGCCCCAGCATTTT
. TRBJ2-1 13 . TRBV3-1 CASSQTPQNEQFF TGTGCCAGCAGCCAAACTCCACAGAATGAGCAGTTCTTC
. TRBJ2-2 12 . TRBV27 CASSLLTGELFF TGTGCCAGCAGTCTACTCACCGGGGAGCTGTTTTTT
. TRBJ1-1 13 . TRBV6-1 CASIGPQNTEAFF TGTGCCAGCATCGGACCGCAAAACACTGAAGCTTTCTTT
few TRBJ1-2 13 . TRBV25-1 CASSDRAWDGYTF TGTGCCAGCAGTGACAGGGCCTGGGATGGCTACACCTTC
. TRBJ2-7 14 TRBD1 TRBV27 CASRFGTGGSEQYF TGTGCCAGCAGGTTCGGGACAGGGGGCTCGGAGCAGTACTTC
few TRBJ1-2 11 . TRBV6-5 CASSYDGGYTF TGTGCCAGCAGTTACGACGGAGGCTACACCTTC
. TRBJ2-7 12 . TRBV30 CVWSGLGYEQYF TGTGTCTGGAGTGGTCTGGGTTACGAGCAGTACTTC
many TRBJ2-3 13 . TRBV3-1 CASSQEPADTQYF TGTGCCAGCAGCCAAGAACCCGCAGATACGCAGTATTTT
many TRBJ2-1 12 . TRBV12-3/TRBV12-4 CASARGGNEQFF TGTGCCTCCGCTAGGGGGGGCAATGAGCAGTTCTTC
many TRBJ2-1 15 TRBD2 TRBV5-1 CASSLGAGAETEQFF TGCGCCAGCAGCTTAGGAGCGGGAGCCGAAACTGAGCAGTTCTTC
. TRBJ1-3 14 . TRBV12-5 CASGLTSAGNTIYF TGTGCTAGTGGCCTAACCTCCGCCGGGAACACCATATATTTT
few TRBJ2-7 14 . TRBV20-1 CSASRTISSYEQYF TGCAGTGCTAGCAGGACAATCAGCTCCTACGAGCAGTACTTC
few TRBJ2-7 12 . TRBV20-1 CSATSVLSEQYF TGCAGTGCTACGTCGGTTCTTTCCGAGCAGTACTTC
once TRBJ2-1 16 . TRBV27 CASSLLPVGVENEQFF TGTGCCAGCAGTTTATTGCCCGTAGGTGTAGAGAATGAGCAGTTCTTC
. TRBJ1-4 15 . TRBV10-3 CAISETGKLVEKLFF TGTGCCATCAGTGAGACAGGGAAGCTAGTTGAAAAACTGTTTTTT
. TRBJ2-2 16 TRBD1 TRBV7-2 CASSPDRVGGTGELFF TGTGCCAGCAGCCCAGACAGGGTCGGTGGGACCGGGGAGCTGTTTTTT
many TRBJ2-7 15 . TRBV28 CASSSPTRLSYEQYF TGTGCCAGCAGCTCCCCCACCCGGCTTTCCTACGAGCAGTACTTC
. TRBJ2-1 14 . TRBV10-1 CANSESTGINEQFF TGCGCCAACAGTGAGTCGACTGGAATAAATGAGCAGTTCTTC
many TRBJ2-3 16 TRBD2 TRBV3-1 CASSLGLAGGTDTQYF TGTGCCAGCAGCCTGGGACTAGCGGGAGGAACAGATACGCAGTATTTT
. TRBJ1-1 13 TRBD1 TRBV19 CASMDRTRTEAFF TGTGCCAGTATGGACAGGACGAGGACTGAAGCTTTCTTT
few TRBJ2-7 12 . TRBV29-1 CSVSGSSYEQYF TGCAGCGTGAGTGGTAGCTCCTACGAGCAGTACTTC
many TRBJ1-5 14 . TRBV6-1 CASSPGTHNQPQHF TGTGCCAGCAGTCCCGGGACACACAATCAGCCCCAGCATTTT
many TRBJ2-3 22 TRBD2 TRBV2 CASSLPGTSGGWDPLSTDTQYF TGTGCCAGCAGCCTCCCCGGGACTAGCGGGGGCTGGGATCCCTTAAGCACAGATACGCAGTATTTT
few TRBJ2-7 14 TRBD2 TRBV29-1 CSVKGLAGKQEQYF TGCAGCGTTAAGGGACTAGCGGGTAAACAAGAGCAGTACTTC
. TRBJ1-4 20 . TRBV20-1 CSARGALKPGQPATNEKLFF TGCAGTGCCCGTGGGGCCCTAAAACCGGGACAACCTGCAACTAATGAAAAACTGTTTTTT
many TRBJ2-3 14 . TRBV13 CASSLEGSGTTQYF TGTGCCAGCAGCTTAGAAGGGTCGGGGACTACGCAGTATTTT
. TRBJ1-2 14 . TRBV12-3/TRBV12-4 CASSEDLGFYGYTF TGTGCCAGCAGTGAAGATTTGGGATTCTATGGCTACACCTTC
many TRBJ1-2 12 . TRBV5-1 CASSLGQYGYTF TGCGCCAGCAGCTTGGGACAGTATGGCTACACCTTC
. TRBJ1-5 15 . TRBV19 CASSPWGGANQPQHF TGTGCCAGTAGCCCCTGGGGGGGCGCGAATCAGCCCCAGCATTTT
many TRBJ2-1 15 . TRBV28 CASSTTGKFYNEQFF TGTGCCAGCAGTACCACGGGCAAGTTCTACAATGAGCAGTTCTTC
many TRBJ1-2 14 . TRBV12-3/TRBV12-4 CASAWRALRYGYTF TGTGCCAGCGCTTGGAGGGCCCTGAGATATGGCTACACCTTC
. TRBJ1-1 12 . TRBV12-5 CASGWKETEALF TGTGCTAGTGGTTGGAAGGAGACTGAAGCTCTCTTT
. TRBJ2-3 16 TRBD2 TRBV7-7 CASSRLAGLYTDTQYF TGTGCTAGCAGCCGACTAGCGGGGCTCTACACAGATACGCAGTATTTT
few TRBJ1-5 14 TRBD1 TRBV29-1 CSVVGTGNDQPQHF TGCAGCGTAGTCGGGACAGGGAACGATCAGCCCCAGCATTTT
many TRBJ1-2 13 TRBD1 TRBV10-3 CATNRGHDDGYTF TGTGCCACAAACAGGGGGCACGACGATGGCTACACCTTC
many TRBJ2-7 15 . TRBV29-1 CSVRGEEAGDLEQYF TGCAGCGTTAGGGGGGAGGAGGCGGGAGATCTCGAGCAGTACTTC
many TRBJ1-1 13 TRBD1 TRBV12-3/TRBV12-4 CASSRDRVSEAFF TGTGCCAGCAGTCGGGACAGGGTGAGTGAAGCTTTCTTT
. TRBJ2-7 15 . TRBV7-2 CASSLTGVLFSEQYF TGTGCCAGCAGCTTAACGGGAGTTTTATTTTCCGAGCAGTACTTC
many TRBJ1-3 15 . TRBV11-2 CASSLRAASGNTIYF TGTGCCAGCAGCTTAAGGGCTGCCTCTGGAAACACCATATATTTT
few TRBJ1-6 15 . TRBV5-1 CASSYFGHDNSPLHF TGCGCCAGCAGCTATTTCGGACATGATAATTCACCCCTCCACTTT